This is a list of T cell receptor beta chains from one sample in a study of beta chain features in type 1 diabetes. Using immunoSEQ multiplex PCR, the repertoire was profiled, and TCRdb retains in-frame clones only, with some absent. The data show a few hundred thousand clones, 16% seen once. Sequenced material: naive CD4+ T cells from blood. These receptors were taken from a man aged 30-40 years with type 1 diabetes. The CDR3 runs from the conserved cysteine through the conserved F or W. A D gene is named only where the DNA matches it firmly. The size entry is marked missing in some rows and otherwise reads once, few, many or a size class.

clone_size: NA
j_call: TRBJ2-5
d_call: TRBD1
v_call: TRBV27
cdr3_aa: CASSPRTGLGETQYF
cdr3_nt: TGTGCCAGCAGTCCCCGGACAGGGCTGGGAGAGACCCAGTACTTC

clone_size: few
j_call: TRBJ2-3
d_call: NA
v_call: TRBV11-2
cdr3_aa: CASSSRWEDTQYF
cdr3_nt: TGTGCCAGCAGTTCAAGATGGGAAGATACGCAGTATTTT

clone_size: few
j_call: TRBJ2-3
d_call: NA
v_call: TRBV9
cdr3_aa: CASSVANRVTDTQYF
cdr3_nt: TGTGCCAGCAGCGTAGCCAACAGGGTTACAGATACGCAGTATTTT

clone_size: NA
j_call: TRBJ2-7
d_call: NA
v_call: TRBV4-2
cdr3_aa: CASSQERRLSYEQYF
cdr3_nt: TGTGCCAGCAGCCAAGAGAGACGCCTCTCCTACGAGCAGTACTTC

clone_size: few
j_call: TRBJ2-7
d_call: TRBD2
v_call: TRBV7-2
cdr3_aa: CASSSPGLAVYEQYF
cdr3_nt: TGTGCCAGCAGCTCACCGGGACTAGCGGTCTACGAGCAGTACTTC

clone_size: NA
j_call: TRBJ2-5
d_call: TRBD2
v_call: TRBV2
cdr3_aa: CASSGTSVQETQYF
cdr3_nt: TGTGCCAGCAGCGGTACTAGCGTCCAAGAGACCCAGTACTTC

clone_size: few
j_call: TRBJ2-1
d_call: TRBD2
v_call: TRBV29-1
cdr3_aa: CSVGLAGGGSYNEQFF
cdr3_nt: TGCAGCGTAGGGCTAGCGGGAGGGGGCTCCTACAATGAGCAGTTCTTC

clone_size: NA
j_call: TRBJ1-1
d_call: NA
v_call: TRBV25-1
cdr3_aa: CASTEGSRTEAFF
cdr3_nt: TGTGCCAGCACGGAGGGGAGTAGGACTGAAGCTTTCTTT

clone_size: few
j_call: TRBJ2-7
d_call: NA
v_call: TRBV7-9
cdr3_aa: CASSSGQEQYF
cdr3_nt: TGTGCCAGCAGCTCCGGTCAAGAGCAGTACTTC

clone_size: NA
j_call: TRBJ2-1
d_call: NA
v_call: TRBV7-3
cdr3_aa: CASSLGSAMGEQFF
cdr3_nt: TGTGCCAGCAGCTTAGGCAGCGCTATGGGTGAGCAGTTCTTC

clone_size: NA
j_call: TRBJ2-7
d_call: NA
v_call: TRBV20-1
cdr3_aa: CSADKVYEQYF
cdr3_nt: TGCAGTGCTGACAAGGTTTACGAGCAGTACTTC

clone_size: NA
j_call: TRBJ2-6
d_call: NA
v_call: TRBV5-1
cdr3_aa: CASSLVSDSGANVLTF
cdr3_nt: TGCGCCAGCAGCTTGGTATCAGACTCTGGGGCCAACGTCCTGACTTTC

clone_size: NA
j_call: TRBJ2-5
d_call: TRBD1
v_call: TRBV29-1
cdr3_aa: CSVEVPQGAETQYF
cdr3_nt: TGCAGCGTTGAAGTCCCCCAGGGGGCGGAGACCCAGTACTTC

clone_size: NA
j_call: TRBJ1-1
d_call: NA
v_call: TRBV7-2
cdr3_aa: CASSLVNAFF
cdr3_nt: TGTGCCAGCAGCTTAGTTAATGCTTTCTTT

clone_size: NA
j_call: TRBJ2-1
d_call: TRBD2
v_call: TRBV9
cdr3_aa: CASSPRGGGSEQFF
cdr3_nt: TGTGCCAGCAGCCCCCGGGGGGGAGGCAGTGAGCAGTTCTTC